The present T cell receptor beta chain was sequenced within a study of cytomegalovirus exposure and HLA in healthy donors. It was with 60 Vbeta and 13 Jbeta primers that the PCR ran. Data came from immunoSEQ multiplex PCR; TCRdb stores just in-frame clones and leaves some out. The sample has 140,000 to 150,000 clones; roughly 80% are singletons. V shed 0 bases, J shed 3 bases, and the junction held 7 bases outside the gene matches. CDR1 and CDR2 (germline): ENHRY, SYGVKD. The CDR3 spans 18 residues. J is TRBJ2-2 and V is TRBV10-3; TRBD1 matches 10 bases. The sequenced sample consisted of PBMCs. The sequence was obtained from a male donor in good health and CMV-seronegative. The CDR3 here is CAISESGGTGVDTGELFF. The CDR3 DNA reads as TGTGCCATCAGTGAGTCAGGTGGGACAGGGGTCGACACCGGGGAGCTGTTTTTT.